The rows below give T cell receptor beta chains drawn from one sample of a study of cytomegalovirus exposure and HLA in healthy donors. Here immunoSEQ multiplex PCR was the method, and the copy in TCRdb shows in-frame clones only, minus some. Of 100,000 to 150,000 clones in the sample, almost 90% were seen once. The specimen sequenced was PBMCs. The receptors shown here come from a man aged 30 to 45 in good health and CMV-seronegative. CDR3s include the opening cysteine and the closing phenylalanine or tryptophan. The D gene is left open where the match is weak. Expanded clones get a size class; other rows say once, few or many, or leave the size out.

>-|-|TRBJ1-2|TRBV7-2
CASSLAGGVVYGYTF
TGTGCCAGCAGCTTAGCGGGCGGGGTGGTCTATGGCTACACCTTC
>-|-|TRBJ2-7|TRBV7-7
CASSLELSYEQYF
TGTGCCAGCAGCTTAGAGCTGAGCTACGAGCAGTACTTC
>TRBD2|-|TRBJ2-7|TRBV11-2
CASSLTSGSQYEQYF
TGTGCCAGCAGCTTAACTAGCGGGAGTCAGTACGAGCAGTACTTC
>-|-|TRBJ2-7|TRBV30
CAWGPWAGEQYF
TGTGCCTGGGGCCCCTGGGCGGGGGAGCAGTACTTC
>TRBD1|-|TRBJ1-2|TRBV2
CASSTIPGQEGAFGGYTF
TGTGCCAGCAGCACTATACCGGGACAGGAAGGTGCCTTTGGTGGCTACACCTTC
>TRBD1|-|TRBJ2-7|TRBV10-3
CAISTGASYEQYF
TGTGCCATCAGTACAGGGGCCTCCTACGAGCAGTACTTC
>-|few|TRBJ1-1|TRBV7-9
CASSLGVTAKGTEAFF
TGTGCCAGCAGCTTAGGGGTGACAGCGAAGGGCACTGAAGCTTTCTTT
>-|-|TRBJ2-7|TRBV5-6
CASSSRLVAPYEQYF
TGTGCCAGCAGTTCAAGACTAGTCGCCCCCTACGAGCAGTACTTC
>TRBD1|-|TRBJ1-1|TRBV7-9
CASSSTGGASTEAFF
TGTGCCAGCAGCTCAACAGGGGGCGCGAGCACTGAAGCTTTCTTT
>-|-|TRBJ1-1|TRBV6-1
CASSELFKNTEAFF
TGTGCCAGCAGTGAATTATTTAAGAACACTGAAGCTTTCTTT
>TRBD1|-|TRBJ1-1|TRBV11-2
CASYRGWGTEAFF
TGTGCCAGCTACAGGGGTTGGGGCACTGAAGCTTTCTTT
>TRBD1|-|TRBJ2-3|TRBV27
CAISGQGKDTQYF
TGTGCCATCTCGGGACAGGGGAAAGATACGCAGTATTTT
>-|-|TRBJ2-2|TRBV19
CATSSLRRGEAGELFF
TGTGCCACCTCCTCATTACGGAGGGGAGAGGCCGGGGAGCTGTTTTTT
>TRBD1|-|TRBJ1-5|TRBV27
CASSPAAGGAGQPQHF
TGTGCCAGCAGTCCCGCTGCAGGGGGCGCGGGTCAGCCCCAGCATTTT
>-|once|TRBJ1-4|TRBV30
CAWSPGQREKLFF
TGTGCCTGGAGTCCCGGACAGCGGGAAAAACTGTTTTTT
>TRBD1|once|TRBJ1-5|TRBV5-1
CASHGQGEDQPQHF
TGCGCCAGCCACGGACAGGGGGAGGATCAGCCCCAGCATTTT
>-|-|TRBJ2-4|TRBV5-1
CASSLAQQKNIQYF
TGCGCCAGCAGCTTGGCCCAACAGAAAAACATTCAGTACTTC
>TRBD1|once|TRBJ1-3|TRBV7-9
CASSLTLTGGINTIYF
TGTGCCAGCAGCTTGACACTGACAGGGGGCATAAACACCATATATTTT
>-|-|TRBJ2-1|TRBV7-3
CASRGRGSYNEQFF
TGTGCCAGCAGGGGGAGAGGCTCCTACAATGAGCAGTTCTTC
>-|-|TRBJ2-7|TRBV30
CALTSLREQYF
TGTGCCTTGACCAGCCTCAGGGAGCAGTACTTC
>-|-|TRBJ2-2|TRBV7-6
CASSLGTANTGELFF
TGTGCCAGCAGCTTAGGTACAGCTAACACCGGGGAGCTGTTTTTT
>TRBD1|-|TRBJ2-7|TRBV29-1
CSAGGTAEQYF
TGCAGCGCCGGTGGGACAGCCGAGCAGTACTTC
>-|-|TRBJ2-1|TRBV5-6
CASSVDGSSYNEQFF
TGTGCCAGCAGCGTCGACGGGAGCTCCTACAATGAGCAGTTCTTC
>-|-|TRBJ1-1|TRBV5-1
CASSGGVTEAFF
TGCGCCAGCAGCGGCGGGGTGACTGAAGCTTTCTTT
>TRBD2|-|TRBJ2-7|TRBV4-1
CASSQLTSGEYEQYF
TGCGCCAGCAGCCAATTAACCAGCGGGGAATACGAGCAGTACTTC
>-|once|TRBJ1-1|TRBV5-6
CASSFGAPEAFF
TGTGCCAGCAGCTTCGGTGCCCCTGAAGCTTTCTTT
>TRBD2|-|TRBJ2-2|TRBV27
CATREGYTGELFF
TGTGCCACCCGGGAGGGATACACCGGGGAGCTGTTTTTT
>-|-|TRBJ2-7|TRBV9
CASSVGLLSYEQYF
TGTGCCAGCAGCGTAGGACTGCTCTCCTACGAGCAGTACTTC
>TRBD1|once|TRBJ2-3|TRBV27
CASSPGQALPQYF
TGTGCCAGCAGTCCGGGACAGGCCCTCCCGCAGTATTTT
>TRBD1|-|TRBJ1-1|TRBV10-3
CAIRDRQGVEAFF
TGTGCCATCAGAGACAGACAGGGGGTTGAAGCTTTCTTT
>-|-|TRBJ1-1|TRBV7-6
CASSLGQVGVTEAFF
TGTGCCAGCAGCTTAGGACAGGTCGGGGTTACTGAAGCTTTCTTT
>-|-|TRBJ1-1|TRBV5-1
CASSEQTVNTEAFF
TGCGCCAGCAGCGAGCAGACAGTCAACACTGAAGCTTTCTTT
>-|-|TRBJ1-1|TRBV25-1
CASSVPGSGTEAFF
TGTGCCAGCAGTGTTCCGGGGTCGGGCACTGAAGCTTTCTTT
>-|-|TRBJ2-1|TRBV7-9
CASSPLLSAAPRNEQFF
TGTGCCAGCAGCCCCCTTCTGTCAGCGGCCCCTCGGAATGAGCAGTTCTTC
>TRBD2|few|TRBJ2-7|TRBV5-1
CASRGTSGAYEQYF
TGCGCCAGCAGGGGGACTAGCGGGGCCTACGAGCAGTACTTC
>TRBD2|-|TRBJ2-2|TRBV11-1
CATRTAGGTGELFF
TGTGCCACGAGGACCGCGGGAGGAACCGGGGAGCTGTTTTTT
>TRBD2|-|TRBJ2-7|TRBV6-5
CASSTYSTSLPEQYF
TGTGCCAGCAGTACCTATTCGACTAGCTTGCCCGAGCAGTACTTC
>TRBD1|-|TRBJ1-1|TRBV5-1
CASSRRPGQVNTEAFF
TGCGCCAGCAGCCGACGTCCGGGACAGGTGAACACTGAAGCTTTCTTT
>TRBD2|-|TRBJ2-1|TRBV4-1
CASSQAGLGMDEQFF
TGCGCCAGCAGCCAAGCGGGACTAGGAATGGATGAGCAGTTCTTC
>TRBD1|once|TRBJ2-3|TRBV2
CASRTGDSDTQYF
TGTGCCAGCCGGACAGGTGACAGCGATACGCAGTATTTT
>TRBD1|-|TRBJ2-1|TRBV7-9
CASSLRDRVYNEQFF
TGTGCCAGCAGCTTAAGGGACAGAGTCTACAATGAGCAGTTCTTC
>-|-|TRBJ1-4|TRBV5-1
CASSLAAGANEKLFF
TGCGCCAGCAGCTTGGCCGCGGGGGCTAATGAAAAACTGTTTTTT
>TRBD1|-|TRBJ1-4|TRBV11-2
CASSLARQGEKLFF
TGTGCCAGCAGCTTAGCTCGACAGGGGGAAAAACTGTTTTTT
>-|-|TRBJ1-1|TRBV20-1
CSAREVLEAFF
TGCAGTGCTAGGGAGGTCCTTGAAGCTTTCTTT